A single sample gave rise to the 10 T cell receptor beta chains below, sequenced in a study of identical twins. TCRdb passed the 5' RACE reads through MiXCR, listing each CDR3 protein once. The sample records about 290,000 distinct CDR3 sequences, roughly 8.6% being singletons. The data also belong to a second study, concerning yellow fever vaccine responses in identical twins.

Sequencing used CD8+ T cells sorted from blood. These receptors were taken from a woman aged 18-30 years in good health.

V gene TRBV20-1 combines with J gene TRBJ2-5, with a possible D match to TRBD2 (6 bases). Germline values: CDR1 DFQATT, CDR2 SNEGSKA (reference sequence). The CDR3 runs to 12 residues. V lost 7 bases and J 3 bases, leaving 12 bases between the germline ends. The CDR3 region is CSVIVAEETQYF. For the CDR3, the DNA is TGCAGTGTAATCGTAGCGGAAGAGACCCAGTACTTC.

This clonotype was recorded many times. V gene TRBV5-1 combines with J gene TRBJ2-1, with D tentatively TRBD2 (5 bases). The germline gives CDR1 SGHRS, CDR2 YFSETQ. The CDR3 consists of 17 residues. Trimming pared 0 bases from V and 7 bases from J, leaving 20 bases between. The CDR3 protein is CASSLDGEIGGMNEQFF. CDR3 DNA sequence: TGCGCCAGCAGCTTGGATGGGGAAATTGGAGGAATGAATGAGCAGTTCTTC.

This clonotype was detected many times. The chain carries TRBV13 and TRBJ2-7, with 7 bases identical to TRBD1. V lost 4 bases and J lost 6; bases outside the gene matches: 9. CDR3 length: 14 amino acids. Germline CDR1 is PRHDT and CDR2 is FYEKMQ (reference sequence). CDR3 in DNA: TGTGCCAGCAGCTCCCTGGGACAGTCTGTCGAGCAGTACTTC. It encodes CASSSLGQSVEQYF.

The J gene is TRBJ2-1, the V gene TRBV11-2; TRBD1 matches 9 bases. This CDR3 is built from 17 residues. The germline gives CDR1 SGHAT, CDR2 FQNNGV. V lost 4 bases to trimming and J lost 3 bases; unmatched junction nucleotides: 10. CDR3 loop: CASSSERDRVVYNEQFF. CDR3 in DNA: TGTGCCAGCAGCTCTGAAAGGGACAGGGTGGTCTACAATGAGCAGTTCTTC. The entire variable domain, with the rest obtained from reference TRBV11-2 and TRBJ2-1, is as follows: EAGVAQSPRYKIIEKRQSVAFWCNPISGHATLYWYQQILGQGPKLLIQFQNNGVVDDSQLPKDRFSAERLKGVDSTLKIQPAKLEDSAVYLCASSSERDRVVYNEQFFGPGTRLTVL.

This clonotype was picked up many times. The V and J genes are TRBV12-3 or TRBV12-4 and TRBJ2-5, with D perhaps TRBD1 (5 bases). This CDR3 spans 14 amino acids. V lost 3 bases and J lost 5, with 13 bases in between. This CDR3 is CASSFLGQGETQYF. Written as DNA, the CDR3 is TGTGCCAGCAGTTTCCTGGGGCAGGGTGAGACCCAGTACTTC.

This clonotype was counted at least ten times. The chain couples TRBV7-6 to TRBJ2-7; D unresolved. V lost 1 base, J lost 2 bases, and 12 bases lay in between. The germline gives CDR1 SGHVS, CDR2 FNYEAQ. The length of the CDR3 is 15 residues. The CDR3 nucleotides are TGTGCCAGCAGCTTAGAGGCTATTCCCACCTACGAGCAGTACTTC. Its protein is CASSLEAIPTYEQYF.

This clonotype showed up just a few times. V and J are TRBV7-2 and TRBJ2-7; a possible D gene is TRBD1 (6 bases). Trimming left V 5 bases short and J 2 bases short, with 13 bases between. Germline V gene lookup returns CDR1 SGHTA and CDR2 FQGNSA. This CDR3 region has 14 residues. The CDR3 loop is CASSQGYGTYEQYF. The CDR3 DNA reads as TGTGCCAGCAGCCAGGGGTACGGCACCTACGAGCAGTACTTC.

The V call is TRBV6-1, the J call TRBJ2-3; the D gene is possibly TRBD1 (6 bases). The CDR3 has 15 residues. Germline V gives CDR1 MNHNS, CDR2 SASEGT. Trimming took 5 bases from V and 3 from J, leaving 15 bases between them. CDR3 nucleotide sequence: TGTGCCAGCAGTCCGACAGGACACTGGACAGATACGCAGTATTTT. Its protein product is CASSPTGHWTDTQYF.

There are many counts of this clonotype. V gene TRBV12-3 or TRBV12-4 combines with J gene TRBJ2-2; the D is unclear. The V gene lost 10 bases and the J gene lost 6 bases, with 12 bases spanning the gap. CDR3 size: 12 residues. Here the CDR3 reads CATGPSPGELFF. CDR3 nucleotide sequence: TGTGCCACCGGTCCGAGTCCCGGGGAGCTGTTTTTT.

This clonotype was picked up a small number of times. The chain couples TRBV10-2 to TRBJ1-5; tentative D call: TRBD1 (5 bases). V gave up 7 bases and J gave up 6 bases, with 13 bases separating them. CDR1 and CDR2 (germline): WSHSY, SAAADI. The CDR3 length is 13 residues. The CDR3 sequence is CASTKGEGQPQHF. The CDR3 DNA follows: TGCGCCAGCACCAAAGGGGAGGGTCAGCCCCAGCATTTT.